This T cell receptor beta chain was found in a study of spatial heterogeneity in lung cancer. The overall study: Consistently, beta-chain sequences turned up in larger numbers than alpha-chain sequences did. A unique TCR and UMI combination showed up more than ten times in raw reads, on average. Study-wide findings and caveats: The appearance of ubiquitous expanded tumor TCRs in blood was greater at resection than follow-up.

TCRdb recomputed calls from the 5' RACE reads with MiXCR, one row per CDR3 protein. The table shows approximately 40,000 distinct CDR3 sequences, with roughly an eighth occurring only once. Documented time point: sample taken at primary tumor resection. No cells were sorted before sequencing. The whole RNA sequenced was extracted from tumor, nontumor lung or frozen PBMC. V was shortened by 1 base and J by 9 bases, with 7 bases between the two germline ends. Germline V CDR1 and CDR2: MGHRA, YSYEKL. There are 13 residues in the CDR3. There are a few counts of this clonotype. Antigen specificity is unknown.

Sequenced here: PBMCs, sampled at surgery. The sequence was obtained from a male donor with early-stage non-small cell lung cancer. The rearrangement links TRBV4-1 to TRBJ1-6; D gene ambiguous. The CDR3 region has the DNA TGCGCCAGCAGCCAAGGGCTTTTTTCACCCCTCCACTTT. Encoded protein: CASSQGLFSPLHF.